This passage covers 29 T cell receptor beta chains from one sample sequenced in a study of cytomegalovirus exposure and HLA in healthy donors. 13 Jbeta primers and 60 Vbeta primers were used for the PCR. TCRdb's copy holds only in-frame clones and misses some; the assay was immunoSEQ multiplex PCR. The data contain 200,000 to 250,000 clones, approximately 81% of them singletons. The specimen sequenced was PBMCs. The origin of the receptors is a man between 25 and 39 years old in good health and CMV-seronegative.

V usage is TRBV7-9 and J usage is TRBJ2-5; weak D call: TRBD1 (6 bases). V was cut by 9 bases and J by 0 bases, with 11 bases left in between. Germline lookup yields CDR1 SEHNR and CDR2 FQNEAQ (reference sequence). This CDR3 comprises 13 residues. CDR3 region: CASLRDNQETQYF. The CDR3 DNA reads TGTGCCAGTCTCCGGGACAACCAAGAGACCCAGTACTTC. The full variable domain, completed using reference TRBV7-9 and TRBJ2-5, is DTGVSQNPRHKITKRGQNVTFRCDPISEHNRLYWYRQTLGQGPEFLTYFQNEAQLEKSRLLSDRFSAERPKGSFSTLEIQRTEQGDSAMYLCASLRDNQETQYFGPGTRLLVL.

V gene TRBV11-2 combines with J gene TRBJ1-4; the D is unclear. The CDR3 length is 15 residues. V shed 5 bases and J shed 4 bases, with 14 bases lying between them. The germline CDR1 and CDR2 sequences are SGHAT and FQNNGV. CDR3 residues: CASSLGQKFNEKLFF. The CDR3 region has the DNA TGTGCCAGCAGCCTGGGCCAGAAGTTTAATGAAAAACTGTTTTTT.

The V and J genes are TRBV18 and TRBJ2-7; D possibly corresponds to TRBD1 (5 bases). The CDR3 runs to 14 residues. Trimming took 5 bases from V and 5 from J, leaving 16 bases between them. Germline V CDR1 and CDR2: KGHSH, LQKENI. The CDR3 DNA sequence: TGTGCCAGCTCATCCCAGGGTTCCCGAGACGAGCAGTACTTC. This codes for CASSSQGSRDEQYF.

The genes are TRBV9 and TRBJ1-2; 7 bases agree with TRBD1. V was pared by 4 bases and J by 8 bases, with 11 bases of the junction left unmatched. Germline values: CDR1 SGDLS, CDR2 YYNGEE. This CDR3 is 14 amino acids long. The CDR3 sequence: CASSPDREGRGYTF. The DNA of the CDR3 is TGTGCCAGCAGCCCCGACAGGGAAGGTCGGGGCTACACCTTC. The complete variable domain, with remaining parts taken from reference TRBV9 and TRBJ1-2, reads DSGVTQTPKHLITATGQRVTLRCSPRSGDLSVYWYQQSLDQGLQFLIQYYNGEERAKGNILERFSAQQFPDLHSELNLSSLELGDSALYFCASSPDREGRGYTFGSGTRLTVV.

V and J are TRBV29-1 and TRBJ2-7; TRBD2 matches at 9 bases. After removal of 3 bases from V and 0 bases from J, the junction contained 9 bases not matched to a gene. CDR3 length: 16 amino acids. Looked up from germline, CDR1 is SQVTM and CDR2 is ANQGSEA. The CDR3 coding sequence is TGCAGCGTTGATGGTATAGCGGGGGCCAGCTCCTACGAGCAGTACTTC. The encoded protein is CSVDGIAGASSYEQYF.

This clone was found a few times. This sequence joins TRBV11-2 and TRBJ2-7; possible D gene TRBD1, 5 bases. Per germline, CDR1 SGHAT and CDR2 FQNNGV. V gave up 8 bases and J gave up 2 bases, with 10 bases separating them. The CDR3 runs to 12 residues. CDR3 amino acids: CASDQGTYEQYF. The CDR3 coding sequence is TGTGCCAGCGATCAGGGCACCTACGAGCAGTACTTC.

This sequence joins TRBV19 and TRBJ1-1; the D gene is possibly TRBD1 (6 bases). V lost 5 bases and J 2 bases, leaving 21 bases between the germline ends. CDR1 and CDR2 from the germline V gene are LNHDA and SQIVND (reference sequence). The CDR3 has 17 amino acids. This chain's CDR3 is CASSDDRHATLNTEAFF. CDR3 DNA sequence: TGTGCCAGTAGTGACGACAGGCATGCCACCTTAAACACTGAAGCTTTCTTT.

In its sample, this clone was seen once. This chain joins TRBV9 and TRBJ1-3; D not certain. Germline loops: CDR1 SGDLS, CDR2 YYNGEE. Trimming cost V 4 bases and J 0 bases, with 14 bases left between them. The CDR3 contains 16 residues. The CDR3 reads CASSRLTSHSGNTIYF. CDR3 nucleotide sequence: TGTGCCAGCAGCAGATTGACATCTCACTCTGGAAACACCATATATTTT.

This clone showed up just once. This sequence joins TRBV29-1 and TRBJ2-3; TRBD2 agrees at 11 bases. With 0 bases clipped from V and 3 bases from J, the junction kept 8 bases outside the gene matches. Germline V gene lookup returns CDR1 SQVTM and CDR2 ANQGSEA. The CDR3 contains 17 residues. CDR3 in DNA: TGCAGCGTTGAAGACCGTTTAGCGGGGGGGATGACAGATACGCAGTATTTT. Residues: CSVEDRLAGGMTDTQYF.

The V call is TRBV29-1, the J call TRBJ1-4; a weak D match, TRBD1 (6 bases). The V end lost 5 bases, the J end lost 7 bases, and 17 bases lay between the germline ends. This CDR3 comprises 14 residues. In germline, CDR1 is SQVTM, CDR2 ANQGSEA. CDR3 loop: CSVRMGGGSEKLFF. CDR3 coding DNA: TGCAGCGTTCGAATGGGAGGGGGTAGTGAAAAACTGTTTTTT.

This clone was seen only a few times. The chain links TRBV2 to TRBJ1-5; 7 bases line up with TRBD1. The trim removed 0 bases at V and 5 bases at J, leaving 13 bases unmatched. CDR1 SNHLY and CDR2 FYNNEI come from the germline V gene. The CDR3 spans 18 residues. Here the CDR3 DNA reads TGTGCCAGCAGTGAAGCAAGAACCGGACAGGTACCTTATCAGCCCCAGCATTTT. Translating gives CASSEARTGQVPYQPQHF.

This chain connects TRBV28 to TRBJ2-5, with TRBD2 matching over 14 bases. CDR3 length: 18 amino acids. Germline CDR1 and CDR2: MDHEN and SYDVKM. After removal of 7 bases from V and 0 bases from J, the junction contained 10 bases not matched to a gene. CDR3 amino acids: CASTPGLAGVVYQETQYF. CDR3 in DNA: TGTGCCAGCACTCCGGGACTAGCGGGGGTAGTGTACCAAGAGACCCAGTACTTC.

About this clone: The germline gene is not matched at one end of the junction; a read error may be the cause. Within the sample, other DNA sequences also encode this same CDR3. CDR3 in DNA: TGCGCCAGCAGGGGACAGGGGGCTTGGGGCTATGGCTACACCTTC. Translating gives CASRGQGAWGYGYTF. This chain uses TRBV6-1 with TRBJ1-2; TRBD1 aligns across 12 bases. CDR3 length: 15 residues. Germline V gene data show CDR1 as MNHNS and CDR2 as SASEGT.

The rearrangement uses TRBV7-8 and TRBJ2-2, with 7 bases lining up with TRBD2. The germline V gene encodes CDR1 SGHVS and CDR2 FQNEAQ. This CDR3 has 15 residues. The V segment lost 4 bases and the J segment 5 bases; nucleotides outside the gene matches: 7. The CDR3 is CASSSAGLNTGELFF. The DNA for the CDR3 is TGTGCCAGCAGCTCAGCGGGACTGAATACCGGGGAGCTGTTTTTT.

CDR3 coding DNA: TGTGCCAGCAGTCCCGGACTGGGCGCGGGGGACACCATATATTTT. Residues: CASSPGLGAGDTIYF. The genes are TRBV27 and TRBJ1-3; tentative D call: TRBD1 (5 bases). The CDR3 loop spans 15 amino acids. Trimming shortened V by 5 bases and J by 8 bases, and 19 bases separated the two germline ends. Looked up from germline, CDR1 is MNHEY and CDR2 is SMNVEV (reference sequence).

This clone was recorded a few times. The V and J genes are TRBV4-3 and TRBJ2-3; 8 nucleotides line up with TRBD2. The V gene end was trimmed by 0 bases and the J gene end by 6 bases; junction bases not matched to a gene: 5. This CDR3 is built from 15 residues. Germline V lookup: CDR1 LGHNA, CDR2 YSLEER. The CDR3 spells CASSQDGTSADTQYF. DNA of the CDR3: TGCGCCAGCAGCCAAGATGGGACTAGTGCCGATACGCAGTATTTT.

The chain couples TRBV11-2 to TRBJ1-5; D might be TRBD1 (5 bases). V gave up 5 bases and J gave up 10 bases, with 15 bases separating them. Germline V gene data show CDR1 as SGHAT and CDR2 as FQNNGV. The CDR3 loop spans 13 amino acids. The DNA of the CDR3 is TGTGCCAGCAGCCGGACAAGGGGTGGACCCCAGCATTTT. Amino acid sequence: CASSRTRGGPQHF.

The V call is TRBV6-7, the J call TRBJ2-3; a possible D gene is TRBD2 (6 bases). TRBV6-7 is given ORF status, its function remaining uncertain. Deletions cut 2 bases from V and 2 bases from J, with 14 bases between. This CDR3 has 16 amino acids. CDR3 sequence reads: CASSYTGTSHTDTQYF. CDR3 DNA sequence: TGTGCCAGCAGTTACACCGGGACTTCCCACACAGATACGCAGTATTTT.

The rearrangement links TRBV10-3 to TRBJ2-1; the D gene is possibly TRBD2 (6 bases). This CDR3 has 21 residues. Trimming shortened V by 8 bases and J by 0 bases, and 32 bases separated the two germline ends. Germline assignment: CDR1 ENHRY and CDR2 SYGVKD. The CDR3 loop is CAIPRDLTRDSPPSSYNEQFF. Written as DNA, the CDR3 is TGTGCCATCCCCCGGGACCTTACCCGGGACTCCCCCCCGAGCTCCTACAATGAGCAGTTCTTC.

The chain couples TRBV7-9 to TRBJ2-3; possibly TRBD1 for D (6 bases). V was shortened by 1 base and J by 4 bases, with 15 bases between the two germline ends. Germline CDR1 is SEHNR and CDR2 is FQNEAQ (reference sequence). The CDR3 has 16 residues. CDR3 in DNA: TGTGCCAGCAGCTTAGGAACAGGGTATCTGCCAGATACGCAGTATTTT. It codes for CASSLGTGYLPDTQYF.

J is TRBJ1-5 and V is TRBV6-1, with D possibly matching TRBD1 (5 bases). CDR1 MNHNS and CDR2 SASEGT come from the germline V gene. The CDR3 runs 15 residues. V was pared by 1 base and J by 10 bases, with 17 bases between. The CDR3 loop reads CASSEGGGREGPQHF. CDR3 nucleotide sequence: TGTGCCAGCAGTGAAGGGGGGGGGAGGGAAGGACCCCAGCATTTT.

In this sample, this clone turned up a few times. J is TRBJ2-7 and V is TRBV7-9, with TRBD1 matching over 8 bases. J lost 5 bases, V lost 2 bases, and 11 bases had no gene match. The CDR3 runs to 16 residues. CDR1 is SEHNR and CDR2 is FQNEAQ in the germline V gene (reference sequence). CDR3 DNA sequence: TGTGCCAGCAGCTTATTATTGGGTCAGGGGGCCAACGAGCAGTACTTC. This translates into CASSLLLGQGANEQYF.

This clone occurred a few times. The rearrangement uses TRBV28 and TRBJ2-3; 7 bases line up with TRBD2. CDR1 is MDHEN and CDR2 is SYDVKM in the germline V gene. Losses at the gene ends were 2 bases for V and 8 bases for J; bases not matched to a gene: 1. This CDR3 is 12 amino acids long. CDR3 amino acids: CASSLVAGTQYF. The CDR3 coding sequence is TGTGCCAGCAGTTTAGTAGCGGGTACGCAGTATTTT.

In DNA form, the CDR3 reads TGTGCCAGCAGCGGTCTTCAAGCCCTCTTCCTCTCTGGGGCCAACGTCCTGACTTTC. Translating gives CASSGLQALFLSGANVLTF. The J gene is TRBJ2-6, the V gene TRBV7-9; D unresolved. Per germline, CDR1 SEHNR and CDR2 FQNEAQ (reference sequence). Trimming shortened V by 5 bases and J by 0 bases, and 20 bases separated the two germline ends. This CDR3 contains 19 residues.

The chain employs TRBV20-1 and TRBJ1-1, with D hard to call. CDR1 DFQATT and CDR2 SNEGSKA come from the germline V gene (reference sequence). The CDR3 covers 11 residues. DNA for the CDR3: TGCAGCCGGTGGTTTGGACTTGAAGCTTTCTTT. This gives the protein CSRWFGLEAFF.

This clone appeared once. This rearrangement joins TRBV5-4 to TRBJ2-3, with 9 bases matching TRBD2. The ends lost 4 bases at V and 6 bases at J; junction bases unmatched: 12. This CDR3 is 16 amino acids long. Germline CDR1 reads SGHNT; CDR2 reads YYREEE (reference sequence). CDR3 nucleotides: TGTGCCAGCAGCCCTCAACTAGCGGGCCGCCGGGATACGCAGTATTTT. Its protein product is CASSPQLAGRRDTQYF.

V and J are TRBV2 and TRBJ2-2; D ambiguous. The CDR3 has 11 residues. Trimming removed 4 bases at V and 8 bases at J, with 5 bases between. CDR1 SNHLY and CDR2 FYNNEI come from the germline V gene. In nucleotides, the CDR3 is TGTGCCAGCAGTGTCGGGGGGGAGCTGTTTTTT. Protein product: CASSVGGELFF.

The chain couples TRBV7-2 to TRBJ1-2; 7 bases are a match to TRBD1. V trimming: 4 bases; J trimming: 0 bases; junction bases outside the gene matches: 5. CDR3 length: 15 amino acids. Germline V gene sequence: CDR1 SGHTA, CDR2 FQGNSA. This chain's CDR3 is CASSSGQAANYGYTF. CDR3 coding DNA: TGTGCCAGCAGCTCAGGACAGGCAGCTAACTATGGCTACACCTTC.

V is TRBV11-2 and J is TRBJ2-5; TRBD2 might be the D (7 bases). This CDR3 spans 16 amino acids. With 1 base removed from V and 3 bases from J, the gap between germline ends came to 15 bases. Germline values: CDR1 SGHAT, CDR2 FQNNGV. CDR3 coding DNA: TGTGCCAGCAGCTTAGTGCGCGGGGGCACGGAAGAGACCCAGTACTTC. Translated: CASSLVRGGTEETQYF.